The 24 T cell receptor beta chains presented below share a single source sample, sequenced in a study of T cell clonality in common variable immunodeficiency. The antigens for these receptors are not known. The method was immunoSEQ multiplex PCR; TCRdb's version includes in-frame clones alone and lacks a portion of them. The table records 15,000 to 20,000 clones without singletons, the ten largest covering roughly 6.6%. Study-wide results and limits: Fewer deletions and N-nucleotide insertions were reportedly seen in common variable immunodeficiency TCR beta sequences.

Sequencing input: peripheral blood mononuclear cells. Source of these receptors: a human donor with common variable immunodeficiency.

In this sample, this clone turned up a few times. The observed sequence ends 3 residues before the CDR3 terminus, with the missing tail filled in from the germline J gene. The chain links TRBV2 to TRBJ2-5; 8 bases agree with TRBD1. V lost 7 bases, J lost 1 base, and 8 bases stayed unmatched. The CDR3 loop spans 15 amino acids. Looked up from germline, CDR1 is SNHLY and CDR2 is FYNNEI. This CDR3 is CASKMTTGGQETQYF. The covered CDR3 bases are TGTGCCAGCAAGATGACCACAGGGGGCCAAGAGACC.

This clone occurred a few times. The observed sequence ends 3 residues before the CDR3 terminus, with the missing tail filled in from the germline J gene. The chain combines TRBV6-2 or TRBV6-3 with TRBJ1-1, with D tentatively TRBD1 (5 bases). Trimming removed 2 bases at V and 4 bases at J, with 11 bases between. The length of the CDR3 is 14 residues. The germline CDR1 and CDR2 sequences are MNHEY and SVGEGT. CDR3 in amino acids: CASSYDTGITEAFF. The sequenced part of the CDR3 DNA is TGTGCCAGCAGTTACGATACAGGTATCACTGAA.

This clone showed up many times. CDR3 sequence: CASSLVSGGPTDTQYF. CDR3 DNA (partial): TGCGCCAGCAGCTTGGTCAGCGGGGGCCCCACAGATACG. V is TRBV5-1 and J is TRBJ2-3; TRBD2 matches at 8 bases. The read ends 3 residues before the CDR3 terminus; that terminus is restored from the germline J gene. The CDR3 is made up of 16 amino acids. The V segment lost 0 bases and the J segment 2 bases; nucleotides outside the gene matches: 5. Germline V gene lookup returns CDR1 SGHRS and CDR2 YFSETQ.

In this sample, this clone turned up a few times. The read finishes 3 residues shy of the CDR3 end, and the germline J gene is used to complete it. The J gene is TRBJ1-5, the V gene TRBV6-2 or TRBV6-3; D uncertain. V lost 2 bases, J lost 1 base, and 15 bases lay in between. The CDR3 length is 17 residues. Per the germline V gene, CDR1 is MNHEY and CDR2 is SVGEGT. The CDR3 sequence is CASSYPTARASNQPQHF. The CDR3 DNA, read in part, is TGTGCCAGCAGTTACCCAACCGCGCGGGCGAGCAATCAGCCC.

In the case of this clone: Read sequence stops 3 residues before the CDR3 end, and the germline J gene provides the missing end. The V call is TRBV20-1, the J call TRBJ2-7, with D possibly matching TRBD1 (5 bases). In germline, CDR1 is DFQATT, CDR2 SNEGSKA (reference sequence). Deletions cut 6 bases from V and 6 bases from J, with 15 bases between. The CDR3 contains 12 residues. CDR3 amino acids: CSAAGFPREQYF. The CDR3 bases that were read are TGCAGTGCAGCAGGGTTTCCACGCGAG.

This clone was observed at least ten times. Partial CDR3 DNA: TGTGCCAGCAGTTCAGGACAGGGGGATGGC. As protein: CASSSGQGDG. The complete CDR3 protein is CASSSGQGDGYTF. The chain is built from TRBV6-2 or TRBV6-3 and TRBJ1-2; TRBD1 matches 10 bases. With the read ending 3 residues before the CDR3 end, the germline J gene is used to fill in that end. From germline, CDR1 is MNHEY and CDR2 SVGEGT. The length of the CDR3 is 13 residues. J lost 6 bases, V lost 4 bases, and 2 bases had no gene match.

This clone showed up just a few times. With the read ending 3 residues before the CDR3 end, the germline J gene is used to fill in that end. This chain links TRBV7-8 with TRBJ1-6; 7 nucleotides match TRBD1. This CDR3 has 14 amino acids. The germline V gene encodes CDR1 SGHVS and CDR2 FQNEAQ. Germline trimming cut 4 bases from V and 5 bases from J; bases unmatched to any gene: 2. The DNA read from the CDR3 is TGTGCCAGCAGCTCCGACAGGGATAATTCACCC. Its protein is CASSSDRDNSP. The complete CDR3 protein is CASSSDRDNSPLHF. Drawing the rest from reference TRBV7-8 and TRBJ1-6, the complete variable domain is GAGVSQSPRYKVAKRGQDVALRCDPISGHVSLFWYQQALGQGPEFLTYFQNEAQLDKSGLPSDRFFAERPEGSVSTLKIQRTQQEDSAVYLCASSSDRDNSPLHFGNGTRLTVT.

This clone was recorded at least ten times. The CDR3 goes on 3 residues after the read ends, and that part is filled in from the germline J gene. This chain links TRBV7-2 with TRBJ2-1; TRBD2 agrees at 10 bases. Germline V gene sequence: CDR1 SGHTA, CDR2 FQGNSA. CDR3 length: 15 amino acids. The junction had 3 bases not matched to a gene; V was cut back by 5 bases and J by 2 bases. The CDR3 bases that were read are TGTGCCAGCAGCCTTACTAGCGGGGCCTACAATGAG. This encodes CASSLTSGAYNE. The complete CDR3 protein is CASSLTSGAYNEQFF.

The sample holds a few counts of this clone. The read ends 3 residues shy of where the CDR3 ends; the end is completed using the germline J gene. The V and J genes are TRBV19 and TRBJ1-1; TRBD1 matches 8 bases. V lost 3 bases and J lost 1; bases outside the gene matches: 1. The germline V gene encodes CDR1 LNHDA and CDR2 SQIVND (reference sequence). The CDR3 runs to 14 residues. CDR3: CASSIDRGNTEAFF. The sequenced CDR3 bases are TGTGCCAGTAGTATTGACAGGGGGAACACTGAA.

A few counts support this clone. The CDR3 DNA, read in part, is TGTGCCAGCAGCTTAGGGAGGGGGCGGGCAGATACG. Translating it yields CASSLGRGRADT. The complete CDR3 reads CASSLGRGRADTQYF. This chain joins TRBV7-8 and TRBJ2-3, with D possibly being TRBD1 (7 bases). The CDR3 end is not reached by the read, which stops 3 residues before it; the germline J gene fills it in. Germline lookup yields CDR1 SGHVS and CDR2 FQNEAQ. Trimming shortened V by 1 base and J by 4 bases, and 12 bases separated the two germline ends. CDR3 length: 15 residues.

There are many counts of this clone. The read terminates 3 residues before the CDR3 end, so the remaining end is supplied by the germline J gene. This chain links TRBV29-1 with TRBJ2-5; D is perhaps TRBD1 (5 bases). Germline CDR1 is SQVTM and CDR2 is ANQGSEA. This CDR3 comprises 12 residues. The V end was cut by 1 base, the J end by 4 bases, with 7 bases between. CDR3 DNA (partial): TGCAGCGTTGAAGTCAGGGTAGAGACC. This gives the protein CSVEVRVET. The whole CDR3 sequence is CSVEVRVETQYF. The full variable domain, its missing parts supplied by reference TRBV29-1 and TRBJ2-5, is SAVISQKPSRDICQRGTSLTIQCQVDSQVTMMFWYRQQPGQSLTLIATANQGSEATYESGFVIDKFPISRPNLTFSTLTVSNMSPEDSSIYLCSVEVRVETQYFGPGTRLLVL.

On this clone itself: The missing CDR3 end, 3 residues past where the read stops, is filled in from the germline J gene. Other DNA sequences in the same sample also yield this CDR3. The chain is built from TRBV2 and TRBJ2-7; no clear D. CDR3 length: 10 amino acids. CDR1 SNHLY and CDR2 FYNNEI come from the germline V gene. V was cut by 5 bases and J by 3 bases, with 2 bases left in between. The sequenced part of the CDR3 DNA is TGTGCCAGCAGTCTCTACGAG. As protein: CASSLYE. The whole CDR3 sequence reads CASSLYEQYF.

This clone was observed a few times. Sequencing ends 3 residues short of the CDR3 end; the germline J gene provides the rest. The V and J genes are TRBV5-1 and TRBJ2-7; D remains ambiguous. The ends were cut back, 1 base at V and 1 base at J, with 3 bases in the middle. CDR3 length: 12 residues. Germline assignment: CDR1 SGHRS and CDR2 YFSETQ. The CDR3 region is CASSLRSYEQYF. The sequenced CDR3 bases are TGCGCCAGCAGCTTGAGGTCCTACGAG.

This clone was seen more than once but under ten times. The DNA read from the CDR3 is TGTGCCTGGAGCGGACAGGAGAACACTGAA. Translating it yields CAWSGQENTE. The full-length CDR3 reads as CAWSGQENTEAFF. The J gene is TRBJ1-1, the V gene TRBV30, with 7 bases aligning to TRBD1. With the read ending 3 residues before the CDR3 end, the germline J gene is used to fill in that end. In germline, CDR1 is GTSNPN, CDR2 SVGIG (reference sequence). J gave up 1 base and V 3 bases, and 2 bases lay outside the gene matches. The CDR3 length is 13 residues.

On this clone: The missing CDR3 end, 3 residues past where the read stops, is filled in from the germline J gene. This chain joins TRBV6-2 or TRBV6-3 and TRBJ2-1; D is unresolved. CDR1 is MNHEY and CDR2 is SVGEGT in the germline V gene. V was cut by 10 bases and J by 4 bases, with 11 bases left in between. The CDR3 is made up of 12 amino acids. The CDR3 loop reads CATSTPYNEQFF. The sequenced CDR3 bases are TGTGCCACTAGTACACCGTACAATGAG.

This clone was recorded at least ten times. Read data end 3 residues before the CDR3 end; the end is taken from the germline J gene. The genes are TRBV7-9 and TRBJ2-5; D gene ambiguous. The CDR3 length is 14 residues. V shed 3 bases and J shed 7 bases, with 15 bases lying between them. The germline V gene has CDR1 SEHNR and CDR2 FQNEAQ (reference sequence). The CDR3 here is CASSFGQASGTQYF. The part of the CDR3 DNA that was read is TGTGCCAGCAGCTTTGGCCAGGCCTCCGGGACC.

A word on this clone: The read comes to an end 3 residues before the CDR3 does, leaving the germline J gene to fill in the end. This sequence joins TRBV7-9 and TRBJ2-5; the D gene is possibly TRBD2 (6 bases). Germline CDR1 is SEHNR and CDR2 is FQNEAQ (reference sequence). V was trimmed by 7 bases and J by 2 bases, leaving 11 bases between them. The CDR3 covers 13 residues. The CDR3 loop reads CASIPGGQETQYF. CDR3 DNA, as far as it was read: TGTGCCAGCATCCCCGGGGGACAAGAGACC.

In its sample, this clone was seen many times. The read stops 3 residues short of the end of the CDR3; the missing end is completed from the germline J gene. The genes are TRBV11-2 and TRBJ2-7, with a tentative D call TRBD2 (5 bases). The CDR3 sequence is 15 residues long. Trimming stripped 3 bases from V and 4 bases from J, with 16 bases between. Germline V lookup: CDR1 SGHAT, CDR2 FQNNGV. Partial CDR3 DNA: TGTGCCAGCAGCTTGAATCGGGGTCCCGGTTACGAG. Translation: CASSLNRGPGYE. From start to end, the CDR3 is CASSLNRGPGYEQYF.

The table lists this clone with many counts. The sequenced fragment ends 3 residues before the CDR3 boundary, so the rest is inferred from the germline J gene. The chain employs TRBV29-1 and TRBJ1-1; D perhaps matches TRBD1 (5 bases). V lost 2 bases and J lost 3, with 7 bases in between. This CDR3 is 12 amino acids long. CDR1 is SQVTM and CDR2 is ANQGSEA in the germline V gene. Here the CDR3 reads CSVERGYTEAFF. CDR3 DNA, as far as it was read: TGCAGCGTTGAACGGGGGTACACTGAA.

There are a few counts of this clone. The read ends 3 residues early relative to the CDR3; the germline J gene fills the gap. The rearrangement links TRBV19 to TRBJ2-7, with TRBD2 identical over 13 bases. This CDR3 region has 17 residues. V was pared by 3 bases and J by 0 bases, with 5 bases of the junction left unmatched. Looked up from germline, CDR1 is LNHDA and CDR2 is SQIVND (reference sequence). The part of the CDR3 DNA that was read is TGTGCCAGTAGTATCGGGACTAGCGGGGTATTCTCCTACGAG. This translates into CASSIGTSGVFSYE. From start to end, the CDR3 is CASSIGTSGVFSYEQYF.

This clone was observed many times. The read terminates 3 residues before the CDR3 end, so the remaining end is supplied by the germline J gene. V is TRBV20-1 and J is TRBJ2-1; D is ambiguous. The CDR3 length is 14 residues. The V and J ends lost 3 bases and 2 bases respectively, with 11 bases between them. Germline V lookup: CDR1 DFQATT, CDR2 SNEGSKA (reference sequence). The sequenced part of the CDR3 DNA is TGCAGTGCTAGGTTTCCTCGGGCCTACAATGAG. This gives the protein CSARFPRAYNE. Given in full, the CDR3 is CSARFPRAYNEQFF.

This clone appeared a few times. The read is 3 residues too short to cover the CDR3 end, so that end is filled in from the germline J gene. This chain links TRBV2 with TRBJ2-3; 8 bases agree with TRBD2. The CDR3 spans 14 residues. Germline V gene data show CDR1 as SNHLY and CDR2 as FYNNEI. V dropped 5 bases and J dropped 3; count of bases not matched to a gene: 4. The sequenced CDR3 bases are TGTGCCAGCAGTCGGTTAGCGGGGACAGATACG. This gives the protein CASSRLAGTDT. The entire CDR3 is CASSRLAGTDTQYF.

Concerning this clone: The read finishes 3 residues shy of the CDR3 end, and the germline J gene is used to complete it. The gene calls are TRBV6-2 or TRBV6-3 and TRBJ1-1, with D perhaps TRBD1 (6 bases). V was clipped by 1 base and J by 1 base, with 7 bases between them. The CDR3 spans 14 residues. Germline lookup yields CDR1 MNHEY and CDR2 SVGEGT. The DNA read from the CDR3 is TGTGCCAGCAGTTACTGGGGACAGAACACTGAA. Residues: CASSYWGQNTE. The whole CDR3 protein is CASSYWGQNTEAFF.

Details on this clone: The read ends 3 residues shy of where the CDR3 ends; the end is completed using the germline J gene. The chain uses TRBV18 and TRBJ1-3; no clear D. Per the germline V gene, CDR1 is KGHSH and CDR2 is LQKENI. The V end was cut by 3 bases, the J end by 0 bases, with 9 bases between. The CDR3 has 15 residues. The CDR3 protein is CASSPTSNSGNTIYF. The sequenced part of the CDR3 DNA is TGTGCCAGCTCACCGACAAGTAACTCTGGAAACACC.